A single sample gave rise to the 25 T cell receptor beta chains below, sequenced in a study of blood T cell repertoires in COVID-19. Some clones are missing from TCRdb's copy, which holds only in-frame ones; the method was immunoSEQ multiplex PCR. This table holds around 180,000 clones, under 90% found once. The sample taken for sequencing was PBMCs or T cells enriched from blood (not recorded which). The receptors were sampled from a middle-aged man who had recovered from COVID-19.

The genes are TRBV5-1 and TRBJ1-2, with D perhaps TRBD1 (5 bases). Germline values: CDR1 SGHRS, CDR2 YFSETQ. V gave up 0 bases and J gave up 0 bases, with 9 bases separating them. The CDR3 covers 15 residues. The DNA for the CDR3 is TGCGCCAGCAGCTTGGAAGGGGCGTCTAACTATGGCTACACCTTC. Its protein is CASSLEGASNYGYTF. Drawing the rest from reference TRBV5-1 and TRBJ1-2, the complete variable domain is KAGVTQTPRYLIKTRGQQVTLSCSPISGHRSVSWYQQTPGQGLQFLFEYFSETQRNKGNFPGRFSGRQFSNSRSEMNVSTLELGDSALYLCASSLEGASNYGYTFGSGTRLTVV.

This clone was seen a few times. The V call is TRBV11-2, the J call TRBJ1-3, with a possible D match to TRBD1 (6 bases). CDR3 length: 15 residues. Germline V gene data show CDR1 as SGHAT and CDR2 as FQNNGV. Trimming left V 5 bases short and J 4 bases short, with 15 bases between. The CDR3: CASSPRTEKGNTIYF. The DNA of the CDR3 is TGTGCCAGCAGCCCTAGGACAGAAAAAGGAAACACCATATATTTT.

The chain has TRBV7-2 and TRBJ2-1, with TRBD1 matching 9 bases. Germline CDR1 and CDR2: SGHTA and FQGNSA. The ends lost 1 base at V and 8 bases at J; junction bases unmatched: 12. The CDR3 is 17 residues long. The CDR3 DNA sequence: TGTGCCAGCAGCTTAGGACCGGACAGGGGTAGGTGGGATGAGCAGTTCTTC. This translates into CASSLGPDRGRWDEQFF.

The chain combines TRBV27 with TRBJ1-2; no firm D call. Trimming pared 2 bases from V and 4 bases from J, leaving 11 bases between. The CDR3 totals 14 residues. Germline V lookup: CDR1 MNHEY, CDR2 SMNVEV (reference sequence). The CDR3 protein is CASSLKREFYGYTF. DNA of the CDR3: TGTGCCAGCAGTTTAAAAAGAGAGTTCTATGGCTACACCTTC.

This clone was seen a single time. This sequence joins TRBV2 and TRBJ1-2; 7 nucleotides match TRBD1. Germline CDR1 is SNHLY and CDR2 is FYNNEI. The CDR3 length is 15 residues. V shed 0 bases and J 4 bases; nucleotides not matched to a gene: 5. Written as DNA, the CDR3 is TGTGCCAGCAGTGAAGCCTTAGACAGGGTCTATGGCTACACCTTC. Residues: CASSEALDRVYGYTF.

V and J are TRBV11-2 and TRBJ1-3; D uncertain. The CDR3 sequence is 16 residues long. Trimming took 3 bases from V and 2 from J, leaving 14 bases between them. Germline CDR1 is SGHAT and CDR2 is FQNNGV. The CDR3 sequence is CASSFDQRLTGNTIYF. The CDR3 coding sequence is TGTGCCAGCAGCTTTGACCAGAGGCTAACTGGAAACACCATATATTTT. Combining the CDR3 with reference TRBV11-2 and TRBJ1-3 gives the whole variable domain EAGVAQSPRYKIIEKRQSVAFWCNPISGHATLYWYQQILGQGPKLLIQFQNNGVVDDSQLPKDRFSAERLKGVDSTLKIQPAKLEDSAVYLCASSFDQRLTGNTIYFGEGSWLTVV.

This clone was observed a single time. This chain joins TRBV27 and TRBJ2-1; the D gene is possibly TRBD1 (6 bases). V was cut by 3 bases and J by 4 bases, with 13 bases left in between. This CDR3 contains 15 residues. Germline V gene sequence: CDR1 MNHEY, CDR2 SMNVEV (reference sequence). The DNA of the CDR3 is TGTGCCAGCAGTTTCAGGGGATCGGGATACAATGAGCAGTTCTTC. Protein product: CASSFRGSGYNEQFF.

This clone was observed a single time. J is TRBJ2-3 and V is TRBV7-3; no clear D gene. CDR1 is SGHTA and CDR2 is FQGTGA in the germline V gene. Trimming cost V 1 base and J 2 bases, with 7 bases left between them. The CDR3 contains 14 residues. The CDR3 sequence: CASSLSRSTDTQYF. Here the CDR3 DNA reads TGTGCCAGCAGCTTAAGTCGGTCCACAGATACGCAGTATTTT.

The CDR3: CASSPGQTNTDTQYF. The CDR3 nucleotides are TGTGCCAGCAGTCCGGGACAGACAAACACAGATACGCAGTATTTT. This sequence joins TRBV6-2 or TRBV6-3 and TRBJ2-3; 7 bases are a match to TRBD1. From germline, CDR1 is MNHEY and CDR2 SVGEGT. After removal of 5 bases from V and 2 bases from J, the junction contained 7 bases not matched to a gene. CDR3 length: 15 residues.

The chain combines TRBV21-1 with TRBJ1-4; no check of the table's D call, TRBD1, against the DNA was made. TRBV21-1 is reported as a pseudogene. This CDR3 spans 18 amino acids. The CDR3 is CASSKETGGEMTNEKLFF. The CDR3 bases are TGTGCCAGCAGCAAAGAGACAGGGGGCGAGATGACTAATGAAAAACTGTTTTTT.

Concerning this clone: One end of the junction is discordant with germline, which a read error may explain. This chain joins TRBV5-5 and TRBJ2-7; 7 positions agree with TRBD1. This CDR3 is 13 amino acids long. Germline values: CDR1 SGHKS, CDR2 YYEKEE (reference sequence). The CDR3 spells CASSFMLTGLFDF. In nucleotides, the CDR3 is TGTGCCAGCAGCTTTATGTTGACAGGGTTATTCGACTTC.

The chain employs TRBV4-1 and TRBJ1-1; unclear D gene. CDR1 is MGHRA, CDR2 YSYEKL, per germline. V was cut by 1 base and J by 3 bases, with 9 bases left in between. This CDR3 comprises 14 residues. The CDR3 DNA is TGCGCCAGCAGCCAAGGATACAGAGACACTGAAGCTTTCTTT. It translates to CASSQGYRDTEAFF.

The chain is built from TRBV19 and TRBJ2-2, with 10 nucleotides matching TRBD2. The CDR3 is 16 residues long. V dropped 7 bases and J dropped 7; count of bases not matched to a gene: 12. Germline V gene data show CDR1 as LNHDA and CDR2 as SQIVND (reference sequence). The CDR3 sequence is CASTSQRGGPNGELFF. In nucleotides, the CDR3 is TGTGCCAGTACATCTCAGCGGGGGGGCCCGAACGGGGAGCTGTTTTTT. Together with reference TRBV19 and TRBJ2-2, the CDR3 gives the full variable domain: DGGITQSPKYLFRKEGQNVTLSCEQNLNHDAMYWYRQDPGQGLRLIYYSQIVNDFQKGDIAEGYSVSREKKESFPLTVTSAQKNPTAFYLCASTSQRGGPNGELFFGEGSRLTVL.

The chain links TRBV25-1 to TRBJ1-5; no definite D call. The CDR3 consists of 15 residues. Trimming stripped 5 bases from V and 4 bases from J, with 15 bases between. Germline CDR1 and CDR2: MGHDK and SYGVNS. The CDR3 here is CASSSEGKGNQPQHF. The CDR3 DNA is TGTGCCAGCAGTAGTGAGGGAAAAGGAAATCAGCCCCAGCATTTT. The variable domain in full, with the rest retrieved from reference TRBV25-1 and TRBJ1-5, is EADIYQTPRYLVIGTGKKITLECSQTMGHDKMYWYQQDPGMELHLIHYSYGVNSTEKGDLSSESTVSRIRTEHFPLTLESARPSHTSQYLCASSSEGKGNQPQHFGDGTRLSIL.

The V and J genes are TRBV7-8 and TRBJ1-6, with a possible D match to TRBD1 (6 bases). The CDR3 runs to 15 residues. Trimming pared 3 bases from V and 3 bases from J, leaving 9 bases between. Germline values: CDR1 SGHVS, CDR2 FQNEAQ. CDR3 region: CASSFQGFYNSPLHF. The CDR3 DNA reads TGTGCCAGCAGCTTTCAGGGGTTCTATAATTCACCCCTCCACTTT.

The rearrangement uses TRBV19 and TRBJ2-1; 10 positions match TRBD1. V dropped 5 bases and J dropped 2; count of bases not matched to a gene: 3. The CDR3 is 15 residues long. Germline loops: CDR1 LNHDA, CDR2 SQIVND (reference sequence). The CDR3 sequence: CASSPGQGAYNEQFF. CDR3 nucleotide sequence: TGTGCCAGTAGTCCCGGACAGGGGGCCTACAATGAGCAGTTCTTC.

The rearrangement links TRBV6-4 to TRBJ1-4, with a tentative D call TRBD1 (6 bases). Trimming pared 4 bases from V and 4 bases from J, leaving 19 bases between. This CDR3 is 17 amino acids long. Germline CDR1 MRHNA, CDR2 SNTAGT. The CDR3 nucleotides read TGTGCCAGCAGTGTGGCCGGGACAAGGTTATTTAATGAAAAACTGTTTTTT. It yields the protein CASSVAGTRLFNEKLFF.

This clone was observed a single time. Within the sample, other DNA sequences also encode this same CDR3. This chain connects TRBV14 to TRBJ1-6; 7 bases agree with TRBD1. The CDR3 is 16 amino acids. V lost 1 base, J lost 3 bases, and 3 bases stayed unmatched. Germline loops: CDR1 SGHDN, CDR2 FVKESK. The CDR3 loop is CASSQGQGSYNSPLHF. The CDR3 nucleotides are TGTGCCAGCAGCCAAGGACAGGGAAGCTATAATTCACCCCTCCACTTT.

The CDR3, as DNA: TGTGCCAGCAGCTTAGGGACTAGCACAGATACGCAGTATTTT. Its translation: CASSLGTSTDTQYF. The rearrangement links TRBV7-2 to TRBJ2-3; TRBD2 is a possible D gene (5 bases). Deletions cut 1 base from V and 0 bases from J, with 5 bases between. CDR3 length: 14 residues. CDR1 SGHTA and CDR2 FQGNSA come from the germline V gene.

V and J are TRBV11-1 and TRBJ1-6, with 7 positions matching TRBD1. CDR1 SGHAT and CDR2 FQDESV come from the germline V gene (reference sequence). The CDR3 length is 14 residues. The trim removed 5 bases at V and 9 bases at J, leaving 7 bases unmatched. CDR3 nucleotide sequence: TGTGCCAGCAGCCGAGAGGGGGCGCGTTCACCCCTCCACTTT. Amino acids: CASSREGARSPLHF.

V usage is TRBV5-4 and J usage is TRBJ2-7, with a possible D match to TRBD1 (5 bases). The CDR3 has 13 residues. V lost 1 base and J lost 0, with 5 bases in between. Germline V CDR1 and CDR2: SGHNT, YYREEE (reference sequence). Here the CDR3 DNA reads TGTGCCAGCAGCTTGACAGGCTCCTACGAGCAGTACTTC. It specifies CASSLTGSYEQYF. Based on the CDR3 plus reference TRBV5-4 and TRBJ2-7, the full variable domain is ETGVTQSPTHLIKTRGQQVTLRCSSQSGHNTVSWYQQALGQGPQFIFQYYREEENGRGNFPPRFSGLQFPNYSSELNVNALELDDSALYLCASSLTGSYEQYFGPGTRLTVT.

The chain links TRBV19 to TRBJ1-4; D not certain. The germline V gene has CDR1 LNHDA and CDR2 SQIVND (reference sequence). CDR3 length: 14 amino acids. The V end lost 8 bases, the J end lost 8 bases, and 18 bases lay between the germline ends. CDR3 region: CASRNPGIGEKLFF. DNA for the CDR3: TGTGCCAGTCGGAATCCGGGGATTGGGGAAAAACTGTTTTTT.

The rearrangement uses TRBV6-5 and TRBJ2-7; D gene ambiguous. Trimming took off 7 bases at V and 2 bases at J, with 9 bases between the two ends. In germline, CDR1 is MNHEY, CDR2 SVGAGI. The length of the CDR3 is 12 residues. CDR3 DNA: TGTGCCAGCACCTCCCGGGCCTACGAGCAGTACTTC. Translated, it gives CASTSRAYEQYF.

The gene calls are TRBV7-2 and TRBJ1-2; TRBD1 agrees at 7 bases. Trimming cost V 5 bases and J 4 bases; bases outside gene matches: 7. Germline V CDR1 and CDR2: SGHTA, FQGNSA. This CDR3 spans 14 amino acids. The CDR3 region has the DNA TGTGCCAGCAGCCCGGCGAGGGGGCCCTATGGCTACACCTTC. Protein sequence: CASSPARGPYGYTF.

The V gene is TRBV30, the J gene TRBJ1-5; 8 bases match TRBD1. Germline V gives CDR1 GTSNPN, CDR2 SVGIG (reference sequence). The CDR3 runs to 15 residues. Trimming removed 2 bases from V and 3 bases from J; junction bases left unmatched: 6. The CDR3 region is CAWSLGDRINQPQHF. The CDR3 coding sequence is TGTGCCTGGAGTCTAGGGGACAGGATCAATCAGCCCCAGCATTTT.